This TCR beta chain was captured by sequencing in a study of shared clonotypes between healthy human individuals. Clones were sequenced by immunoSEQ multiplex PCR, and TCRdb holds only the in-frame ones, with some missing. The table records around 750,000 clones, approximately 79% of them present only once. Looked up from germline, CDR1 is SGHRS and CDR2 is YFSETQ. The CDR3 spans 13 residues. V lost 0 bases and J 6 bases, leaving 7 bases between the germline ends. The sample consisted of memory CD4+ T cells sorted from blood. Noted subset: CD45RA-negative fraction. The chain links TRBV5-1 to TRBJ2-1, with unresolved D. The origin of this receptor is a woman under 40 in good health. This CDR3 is CASSLETSNEQFF. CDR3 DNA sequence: TGCGCCAGCAGCTTGGAAACCAGCAATGAGCAGTTCTTC.